The present TCR beta chain was sequenced within a study of beta chain features in type 1 diabetes. Overall study results and limits: In the patient group, naive, central memory and Treg TCRB repertoires seemed more alike than in the healthy donor group.

Points on this clone: The antigen is undetermined.

Sequenced material consisted of expressed TCRB transcripts (all of the isolated RNA was reverse transcribed). Generated by immunoSEQ multiplex PCR, the TCRdb table keeps only in-frame clones and is missing some. The sample contains under 450,000 clones, 14% of which appear only once. The collection from each donor was one heparinised blood draw averaging roughly 100 mL. CD4+ naive, central memory, regulatory and stem cell-like memory subsets were isolated by sorting on CD45RO/CCR7/CD25/CD127/CD95/CD27. The germline V gene has CDR1 SGDLS and CDR2 YYNGEE. Trimming pared 3 bases from V and 5 bases from J, leaving 10 bases between. The CDR3 is made up of 13 amino acids.

This TCR derives from a man aged 25-45 years in good health. The rearrangement uses TRBV9 and TRBJ2-3; D gene ambiguous. The sequencing input was naive CD4+ T cells from blood. In DNA form, the CDR3 reads TGTGCCAGCAGCGCCCGACTTGAAGATACGCAGTATTTT. It codes for CASSARLEDTQYF.